The T cell receptor (beta chain) under discussion was sequenced for a study of cytomegalovirus exposure and HLA in healthy donors. Regarding the study as a whole: In a later analysis, compared with equally common non-associated chains, HLA-associated beta chains were more expanded. It was taken for granted in presence/absence analyses that sequencing depth across donors was roughly uniform.

60 Vbeta and 13 Jbeta primers were used in PCR. Libraries were prepared by immunoSEQ multiplex PCR; TCRdb keeps only in-frame clonotypes and omits some of them. The listing records around 140,000 clones. The CDR3 is 15 amino acids. Germline V gene sequence: CDR1 MNHEY, CDR2 SVGAGI. Unmatched junction bases numbered 7, after V lost 8 bases and J lost 0 bases. Note on this clone: Its antigen is unknown.

This chain uses TRBV6-5 with TRBJ2-3; 8 bases fit TRBD1. The specimen sequenced was PBMCs. This TCR was sampled from a male donor in good health and CMV-seronegative. CDR3 amino acids: CASYPRDRSTDTQYF. CDR3 nucleotide sequence: TGTGCCAGCTATCCGCGGGACAGGAGCACAGATACGCAGTATTTT.